This T cell receptor (beta chain) is from a study of T cell responses to AZD1222 COVID-19 vaccine. Findings and limits, study-wide: Sampling that yielded the repertoires occurred only after the peak T cell response.

TCRdb keeps only in-frame clones here, not all; method: immunoSEQ multiplex PCR. The repertoire has around 190,000 clones, approximately 93% of them found once; the top ten carry 1.5% to 2%. Trimming cost V 0 bases and J 4 bases; bases outside gene matches: 2. This CDR3 spans 14 amino acids. Germline V gives CDR1 SGHRS, CDR2 YFSETQ. As for this clone: Its specificity is unknown. Distinct nucleotide sequences in the sample also encode this CDR3.

Source: peripheral blood, taken 28 days after the second AZD1222 dose. This TCR came from an adult who received the AZD1222 COVID-19 vaccine. The chain joins TRBV5-1 to TRBJ1-1; 8 positions agree with TRBD1. Here the CDR3 DNA reads TGCGCCAGCAGCTTGGGACAGGGGAGCACTGAAGCTTTCTTT. Its protein is CASSLGQGSTEAFF.